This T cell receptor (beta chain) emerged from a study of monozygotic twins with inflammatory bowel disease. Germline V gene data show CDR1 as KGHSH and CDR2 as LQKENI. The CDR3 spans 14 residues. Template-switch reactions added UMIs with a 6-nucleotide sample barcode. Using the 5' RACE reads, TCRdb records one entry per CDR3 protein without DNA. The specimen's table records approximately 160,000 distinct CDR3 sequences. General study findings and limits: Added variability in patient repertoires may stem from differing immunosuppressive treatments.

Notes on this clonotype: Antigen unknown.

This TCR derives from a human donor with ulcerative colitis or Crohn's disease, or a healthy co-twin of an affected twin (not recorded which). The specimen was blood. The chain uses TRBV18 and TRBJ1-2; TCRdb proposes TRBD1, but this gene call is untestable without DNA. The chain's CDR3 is CASSLEGQNYGYTF.